The 18 T cell receptor delta chains presented below share a single source sample, sequenced in a study of gamma-delta T cells after stem cell transplantation. TCRdb re-processed the RT-PCR reads using CATT. The table records some 2,000 delta-chain clones, about 1.1% of them present only once. The sequencing sample was made of gamma-delta T cells. All receptors derive from a human donor. It is not recorded whose cells these are; they may come from a transplant donor.

Of note for this clone: Translating this DNA gives a protein that differs at residue 13 from the TCRdb one, which belongs to a much larger clone; a read error is likely, and the protein shown is this translation. This rearrangement joins TRDV2 to TRDJ1, with 12 bases identical to TRDD3. The CDR3 has 18 amino acids. Germline values: CDR1 GEAIGNYY, CDR2 EKD. Germline trimming cut 0 bases from V and 3 bases from J; bases unmatched to any gene: 10. The CDR3 loop is CACDTVSLGDTYADKLIF. CDR3 DNA sequence: TGTGCCTGTGACACCGTGTCGCTGGGGGATACGTACGCCGATAAACTCATCTTT.

By share, this clone counts as large. Other DNA sequences from this sample encode an identical CDR3 as well. The chain employs TRDV2 and TRDJ1, with TRDD3 identical over 7 bases. V lost 3 bases, J lost 4 bases, and 7 bases stayed unmatched. The CDR3 has 14 residues. Germline V CDR1 and CDR2: GEAIGNYY, EKD. CDR3 bases: TGTGCCTGTGACGTACTGGGGCACCGCGATAAACTCATCTTT. Translation: CACDVLGHRDKLIF.

This clone was detected only a few times. A read error may be the cause here, since a much bigger clone is one base away. The V gene is TRDV2, the J gene TRDJ1, with D maybe TRDD3 (6 bases). Germline V lookup: CDR1 GEAIGNYY, CDR2 EKD. The CDR3 is 22 residues long. The CDR3 reads CACGTVLLAGLNPAGGTDKLIF. In DNA, the CDR3 is TGTGCCTGTGGCACCGTCCTCTTAGCAGGCTTGAATCCCGCGGGGGGGACAGATAAACTCATCTTT.

This clone was seen more than once but under ten times. TCRdb has a much larger clone's protein, which differs at residue 9 from the translation of this DNA, likely because of a read error; what is shown is the protein translated from the DNA. The V and J genes are TRDV2 and TRDJ1, with D hard to call. CDR1 is GEAIGNYY and CDR2 is EKD in the germline V gene. The CDR3 is 17 residues long. V was cut by 0 bases and J by 0 bases, with 16 bases left in between. The CDR3 DNA follows: TGTGCCTGTGACACCGTAGGTGGGAGATTAGACACCGATAAACTCATCTTT. This sequence encodes CACDTVGGRLDTDKLIF.

This clone was detected a few times. TCRdb assigns this DNA the protein of a much larger clone, which departs from its translation at residue 16; this likely reflects a read error, and the protein shown comes from translating the DNA. Here the CDR3 reads CACDALTGGYAPHHKPIF. CDR3 coding DNA: TGTGCCTGTGACGCCTTAACTGGGGGATACGCCCCGCACCATAAACCCATCTTT. The rearrangement links TRDV2 to TRDJ1, with 13 nucleotides matching TRDD3. The germline V gene has CDR1 GEAIGNYY and CDR2 EKD. The CDR3 is 18 amino acids.

This clone has only a few counts. The TCRdb protein, from a much larger clone, departs from this DNA's translation at residue 7, likely by read error; the protein shown derives from the DNA. The rearrangement uses TRDV2 and TRDJ1; TRDD3 matches at 11 bases. The CDR3 covers 19 residues. V was pared by 0 bases and J by 2 bases, with 13 bases of the junction left unmatched. Germline CDR1 GEAIGNYY, CDR2 EKD. The chain's CDR3 is CACDTVQTGGYTATDKLIF. The CDR3 nucleotides read TGTGCCTGTGACACCGTCCAAACTGGGGGATATACCGCGACCGATAAACTCATCTTT.

This clone turned up a few times. A read error is the likely source, as a far larger clone sits one nucleotide away. This CDR3 is also generated by other DNA sequences in the sample. V and J are TRDV2 and TRDJ3; a possible D gene is TRDD3 (5 bases). The CDR3 sequence is 19 residues long. Germline V gives CDR1 GEAIGNYY, CDR2 EKD. DNA of the CDR3: TGTGCCTGTGACACCGTTCTTTGGGGAAGCTCCTGGGACACCCGACAGATGTTTTTT. Its protein is CACDTVLWGSSWDTRQMFF.

Of note for this clone: The translation of this DNA and the TCRdb protein of a much larger clone differ at residue 9, probably owing to a read error; the protein shown here is translated from the DNA. V usage is TRDV2 and J usage is TRDJ1; unclear D gene. Between the trimmed V and J ends, which lost 0 bases and 0 bases, there was a span of 19 bases. CDR3 length equals 18 residues. Germline CDR1 GEAIGNYY, CDR2 EKD. The CDR3 nucleotides are TGTGCCTGTGACACCGTAGCAACTTGGGACCCGTACACCGATAAACTCATCTTT. It encodes CACDTVATWDPYTDKLIF.

Turning to this clone: A clone one base away is much larger, so this may be a read error. V is TRDV2 and J is TRDJ1, with a possible D match to TRDD3 (6 bases). V was cut by 2 bases and J by 2 bases, with 17 bases left in between. The length of the CDR3 is 16 residues. Germline V gene lookup returns CDR1 GEAIGNYY and CDR2 EKD. CDR3: CACDMVGGLGTDKLIF. The CDR3 DNA reads TGTGCCTGTGACATGGTGGGGGGCCTCGGGACCGATAAACTCATCTTT.

The J gene is TRDJ1, the V gene TRDV2, with 13 bases aligning to TRDD3. This CDR3 is built from 18 residues. Germline V gene lookup returns CDR1 GEAIGNYY and CDR2 EKD. After removal of 2 bases from V and 0 bases from J, the junction contained 8 bases not matched to a gene. DNA for the CDR3: TGTGCCTGTGACATATTACTGGGGGATACGGAGTACACCGATAAACTCATCTTT. Its translation is CACDILLGDTEYTDKLIF.

This clone was seen more than once but under ten times. This may arise from a read error, as a much more abundant clone is one base away. Other DNA sequences in the same sample also yield this CDR3. The CDR3 sequence is CACDTGELLLDDPDKGLIF. CDR3 coding DNA: TGTGCCTGTGACACCGGAGAGCTCCTACTGGACGATCCCGATAAAGGACTCATCTTC. This chain connects TRDV2 to TRDJ1, with D possibly being TRDD2 (6 bases). Germline V gives CDR1 GEAIGNYY, CDR2 EKD. CDR3 length: 19 residues.

The chain joins TRDV2 to TRDJ1; TRDD3 agrees at 11 bases. V shed 0 bases, J shed 1 base, and the junction held 9 bases outside the gene matches. CDR1 is GEAIGNYY and CDR2 is EKD in the germline V gene. This CDR3 spans 18 amino acids. Here the CDR3 reads CACDTLTVGDTITDKLIF. The CDR3 coding sequence is TGTGCCTGTGACACCTTGACGGTGGGGGATACGATCACCGATAAACTCATCTTT.

This clone is labeled medium-sized (0.01 to 0.1%). The chain recombines TRDV2 with TRDJ3; 11 bases map to TRDD3. Germline CDR1 and CDR2: GEAIGNYY and EKD. Trimming took 0 bases from V and 0 from J; bases not matched to a gene: 6. The CDR3 is 20 amino acids. As DNA, the CDR3 is TGTGCCTGTGACACCGGCTGGGGGATACAGAGCTCCTGGGACACCCGACAGATGTTTTTC. Protein: CACDTGWGIQSSWDTRQMFF.

This clone qualifies as medium-sized. Other DNA variants within this sample encode the same CDR3. This rearrangement joins TRDV2 to TRDJ1; 9 bases line up with TRDD3. The V gene end was trimmed by 1 base and the J gene end by 1 base; junction bases not matched to a gene: 12. CDR1 and CDR2 (germline): GEAIGNYY, EKD. The CDR3 totals 18 residues. CDR3 amino acids: CACDTVTGGREGTDKLIF. The CDR3 nucleotides are TGTGCCTGTGACACTGTAACTGGGGGACGGGAGGGCACCGATAAACTCATCTTT.

With respect to this clone: One base away lies a much larger clone, so this may be a sequencing read error. The same CDR3 is also encoded by other DNA sequences in this sample. The chain employs TRDV2 and TRDJ1, with 8 nucleotides matching TRDD3. From germline, CDR1 is GEAIGNYY and CDR2 EKD. The junction had 26 bases not matched to a gene; V was cut back by 0 bases and J by 3 bases. This CDR3 comprises 22 residues. CDR3 region: CACDTLSTGGRSGLGEADKLIF. The CDR3 DNA is TGTGCCTGTGACACCCTGTCTACAGGAGGCCGAAGTGGGCTGGGGGAGGCCGATAAACTCATCTTT.

Notes on this clone: Possible read error: a much larger clone is one base away. This sequence joins TRDV1 and TRDJ1; 11 nucleotides match TRDD3. The CDR3 is made up of 20 amino acids. Germline CDR1 reads TSWWSYY; CDR2 reads QGS. Trimming at V came to 2 bases and at J to 4 bases, leaving 18 bases not matched to a gene. The CDR3 reads CALGEAGGWGIPGYIDKLIF. CDR3 DNA sequence: TGTGCTCTTGGGGAAGCCGGAGGCTGGGGGATACCTGGGTACATCGATAAACTCATCTTT.

As concerns this clone: The sample has other DNA sequences that encode this CDR3 too. The rearrangement joins TRDV2 to TRDJ1; 10 bases line up with TRDD3. This CDR3 contains 15 residues. The J segment lost 2 bases and the V segment lost 3 bases, leaving 5 bases of the junction unmatched. Germline assignment: CDR1 GEAIGNYY and CDR2 EKD. The CDR3 sequence: CACDALLGDTDKLIF. DNA of the CDR3: TGTGCCTGTGACGCGCTACTGGGGGATACCGATAAACTCATCTTT.

Turning to this clone: A far larger clone differs by one base, so this is likely a read error. In the same sample, other DNA sequences code for this CDR3. This chain uses TRDV2 with TRDJ1; 13 bases fit TRDD3. The length of the CDR3 is 18 residues. CDR1 is GEAIGNYY and CDR2 is EKD in the germline V gene. J gave up 8 bases and V 3 bases, and 17 bases lay outside the gene matches. The CDR3 sequence is CACDAWTGGYAANGKLIF. The CDR3 nucleotides read TGTGCCTGTGACGCCTGGACTGGGGGATACGCTGCTAATGGCAAACTCATCTTT.